This note documents a single T cell receptor (beta chain) sequence. Its antigen is currently unknown. This sample is part of a study of cytomegalovirus exposure and HLA in healthy donors. Study-wide context: Roughly 80 million unique TCRs from HLA-typed donors made up an early data release.

Both 60 Vbeta primers and 13 Jbeta primers went into the PCR. Sequencing used immunoSEQ multiplex PCR; TCRdb keeps in-frame clones, though not all of them. Seen here are 100,000 to 150,000 clones, 60% to 80% observed once, and the top ten hold 1.5%. Study-level points and caveats: Later analysis placed DRB1 highest and HLA-C lowest in TCR association rates, which differed by HLA locus. TCR beta sequences numbering around 15,000 were associated with HLA alleles at 0.05 false discovery rate in a later analysis.

CDR3 length: 18 amino acids. All donors participated as healthy donors of bone marrow. The chain carries TRBV7-5 and TRBJ2-2; the DNA was not compared with TRBD2, the D call given in the table. TRBV7-5 is given as a pseudogene. Sample: PBMCs. This sequence was found in a female donor in good health and CMV-seronegative. The CDR3 here is CARSSLTSGRDAAGELFF. CDR3 DNA sequence: TGTGCCAGAAGCTCCCTAACTAGCGGGAGGGACGCCGCCGGGGAGCTGTTTTTT.